This is a list of T cell receptor beta chains from one sample in a study of T cell changes during pregnancy in multiple sclerosis. Produced via immunoSEQ multiplex PCR; TCRdb's table is partial and in-frame only. This sample has about 44,000 clones, with approximately 96% found just once. The sample consisted of peripheral blood, taken in the second trimester of pregnancy. All receptors derive from a female donor with multiple sclerosis, enrolled in a pregnancy study. The CDR3 runs from the conserved cysteine through the conserved F or W. Each record gives: clone size, D gene, V gene, J gene, CDR3 DNA, CDR3 protein. A D gene is named only where the DNA matches it firmly. Part of the rows lack a size; the others show once, few, many or a class for expanded clones.

>NA|NA|TRBV7-6|TRBJ2-2
TGTGCCAGCAGCTTAGCGGGGGCTTTCACCGGGGAGCTGTTTTTT
CASSLAGAFTGELFF
>NA|NA|TRBV29-1|TRBJ2-7
TGCAACCGACAGGTCCCATCCTACGAGCAGTACTTC
CNRQVPSYEQYF
>NA|NA|TRBV7-3|TRBJ2-2
TGTGCCAGCAGCCCCCGAGCAGGTTCGGCCGGGGAGCTGTTTTTT
CASSPRAGSAGELFF
>NA|TRBD2|TRBV30|TRBJ2-7
TGTGCCTGGAGTGTTGGACTAGCCCACGAGCAGTACTTC
CAWSVGLAHEQYF
>once|NA|TRBV9|TRBJ1-5
TGTGCCAGCGGAACAGCCCATAGCAATCAGCCCCAGCATTTT
CASGTAHSNQPQHF
>NA|TRBD1|TRBV5-1|TRBJ2-7
TGCGCCAGCAGCTTCGGGACAGGCTTCGAGCAGTACTTC
CASSFGTGFEQYF
>NA|NA|TRBV6-6|TRBJ1-1
TGTGCCAGCAGTCAACGTCTGGCGGGGAGGACTGAAGCTTTCTTT
CASSQRLAGRTEAFF
>NA|NA|TRBV10-3|TRBJ2-7
TGTGCCATCAGTTTGAGCTCCTACGAGCAGTACTTC
CAISLSSYEQYF
>NA|NA|TRBV28|TRBJ2-2
TGTGCCAGCAGTTACAGTCAGGCGAACACCGGGGAGCTGTTTTTT
CASSYSQANTGELFF
>NA|NA|TRBV2|TRBJ2-2
TGTGCCAGCAGGTATCTCGGGAACACCGGGGAGCTGTTTTTT
CASRYLGNTGELFF
>once|TRBD2|TRBV11-2|TRBJ2-2
TGTGCCAGCAGCTTCGGTCACGGGAGGGCCAGAACCGGGGAGCTGTTTTTT
CASSFGHGRARTGELFF
>NA|NA|TRBV18|TRBJ1-5
TGTGCCAGCTCACCACAGAGGTGGGATCAGCCCCAGCATTTT
CASSPQRWDQPQHF
>NA|NA|TRBV5-1|TRBJ1-2
TGCGCCAGCAGCCGGACGGGGGAGGGCTATGGCTACACCTTC
CASSRTGEGYGYTF
>NA|NA|TRBV5-8|TRBJ1-1
TGTGCCAGCAGTTTTAGGGGAACCGAAGCTTTCTTT
CASSFRGTEAFF
>NA|NA|TRBV30|TRBJ1-5
TGTGCCTGGAGCCAGGGGAAGGTGCGAGATCAGCCCCAGCATTTT
CAWSQGKVRDQPQHF
>NA|NA|TRBV6-1|TRBJ1-5
TGTGCCAGCAGTGAAGTGGGCTTAGCGGGCAATCAGCCCCAGCATTTT
CASSEVGLAGNQPQHF
>NA|NA|TRBV27|TRBJ1-1
TGTGCCAGCACGGGGGGGCGGAGCACTGAAGCTTTCTTT
CASTGGRSTEAFF
>NA|NA|TRBV6-5|TRBJ2-1
TGTGCCAGCAGTTACAACGGGGGCTCCTACAATGAGCAGTTCTTC
CASSYNGGSYNEQFF
>NA|TRBD2|TRBV15|TRBJ2-5
TGTGCCACCAGCAGCCTAACTAGCGCTCAAGAGACCCAGTACTTC
CATSSLTSAQETQYF
>once|NA|TRBV28|TRBJ1-2
TGTGCCAGCAGTTTAAAACGGTATGGCTACACCTTC
CASSLKRYGYTF
>once|NA|TRBV10-2|TRBJ2-1
TGCGCCAGCATCGGGACTCCGGATGAGCAGTTCTTC
CASIGTPDEQFF
>NA|NA|TRBV7-7|TRBJ2-7
TGTGCCAGCAGCTCGTGGCGGGCCTGGACGGAGCGAGGAGACGAGCAGTACTTC
CASSSWRAWTERGDEQYF
>NA|TRBD1|TRBV7-8|TRBJ1-2
TGTGCCAGCAGCTTAAGACGACAGGGGGCAGGTGGCTACACCTTC
CASSLRRQGAGGYTF
>NA|TRBD2|TRBV5-1|TRBJ2-1
TGCGCCAGCAGCTTGGGGGGACTAGCGGACGGAAATGAGCAGTTCTTC
CASSLGGLADGNEQFF
>NA|NA|TRBV4-3|TRBJ2-7
TGCGCCAGCAGCCTTGGCGGGGGCGGGGAGCAGTACTTC
CASSLGGGGEQYF
>NA|TRBD2|TRBV7-2|TRBJ2-7
TGTGCCAGCAGCTTAGTCACCCTAGCGGGAAGCTCATACCCCTACGAGCAGTACTTC
CASSLVTLAGSSYPYEQYF
>once|NA|TRBV5-1|TRBJ1-4
TGCGCCAGCAGCTTGGTTGTCAGGGAAAAACTGTTTTTT
CASSLVVREKLFF
>once|NA|TRBV19|TRBJ2-3
TGTGCCAGTAGTCGGACAGACGATACAACAGATACGCAGTATTTT
CASSRTDDTTDTQYF
>NA|TRBD1|TRBV6-5|TRBJ1-1
TGTGCCAGCATCGACCGGGGACAGGGTGGGACTGAAGCTTTCTTT
CASIDRGQGGTEAFF
>NA|TRBD2|TRBV5-1|TRBJ2-2
TGCGCCAGCAGCTGGAACGGGGGGGTCGGGGAGCTGTTTTTT
CASSWNGGVGELFF
>NA|NA|TRBV6-5|TRBJ1-5
TGTGCCAGCAGTTTTAGGGGAACTCAGCCCCAGCATTTT
CASSFRGTQPQHF
>NA|NA|TRBV9|TRBJ2-7
TGTGCCAGCAGCGTAGGAGGCACGTCTTACGATGGGCAGTACTTC
CASSVGGTSYDGQYF
>once|NA|TRBV14|TRBJ2-3
TGTGCCAGCAGCCTAGACTTAGTCGCAGATACGCAGTATTTT
CASSLDLVADTQYF
>once|NA|TRBV10-2|TRBJ1-1
TGCGCCAGCAGTTTAAAGGGGTCGACTGAAGCTTTCTTT
CASSLKGSTEAFF
>NA|TRBD2|TRBV19|TRBJ2-7
TGTGCCAGTAGTATACTAGCGGGAGGGCGCGACGAGCAGTACTTC
CASSILAGGRDEQYF
>NA|NA|TRBV4-3|TRBJ2-2
TGCGCCAGCAGCCAAGTAGGGGTCGGGGAGCTGTTTTTT
CASSQVGVGELFF
>NA|NA|TRBV6-5|TRBJ2-7
TGTGCCAGCAGTTCCCAGACACTCAGCTCCTACGAGCAGTACTTC
CASSSQTLSSYEQYF
>NA|NA|TRBV15|TRBJ1-5
TGTGCCACCAGCAGAGTCCTAGCAATGAGAATTGGCAATCAGCCCCAGCATTTT
CATSRVLAMRIGNQPQHF
>NA|NA|TRBV27|TRBJ1-2
TGTGCCAGCAGTTTGGGCGTAAACTATGGCTACACCTTC
CASSLGVNYGYTF
>NA|NA|TRBV7-7|TRBJ2-5
TGTGCCAGCAGTCCTTCCGGGAAGCAAGAGACCCAGTACTTC
CASSPSGKQETQYF
>once|TRBD1|TRBV9|TRBJ1-4
TGTGCCAGCAGCCCCGAGGACAGGGGCGAGGAAAAACTGTTTTTT
CASSPEDRGEEKLFF
>NA|TRBD2|TRBV7-2|TRBJ2-1
TGTGCCAGCAGCTTCACTCTTGGCGGGGGGGGTGAGCAGTTCTTC
CASSFTLGGGGEQFF
>NA|NA|TRBV19|TRBJ2-7
TGTGCCAGTAGCGTACAGGGATCCTACGAGCAGTACTTC
CASSVQGSYEQYF
>NA|TRBD1|TRBV4-1|TRBJ2-1
TGCGCCAGCAGCCGCCTACCGGGACAGGGGATGGCCAATGAGCAGTTCTTC
CASSRLPGQGMANEQFF
>NA|NA|TRBV30|TRBJ1-2
TGTGCCTGGAGTGTACGGGGAGGGGGTGGAGGCTATGGCTACACCTTC
CAWSVRGGGGGYGYTF
>NA|TRBD1|TRBV4-1|TRBJ2-3
TGCGCCAGTCATTGGACAGGGGGCCCCACAGATACGCAGTATTTT
CASHWTGGPTDTQYF
>NA|TRBD2|TRBV5-4|TRBJ2-1
TGTGCCAGCAGCTCCTCCGGGACTAGCGGTAATGAGCAGTTCTTC
CASSSSGTSGNEQFF